Listed below are T cell receptor beta chains from one sample, sequenced in a study of monozygotic twins with cystic fibrosis. The data were produced by immunoSEQ multiplex PCR, yet TCRdb's version contains in-frame clones alone and is incomplete. The table includes approximately 21,000 clones, about 83% detected once. The specimen was blood. The receptors here all came from a woman aged 25 to 45 with cystic fibrosis. Both conserved end residues are part of each CDR3. The order of the fields is clone size, D gene, J gene, V gene, CDR3 DNA, CDR3 protein. The D gene is left open where the match is weak. Not every row has a clone size; where given, it reads once, few, many or a size class.

>few|-|TRBJ1-2|TRBV5-4
TGTGCCAGCAGCCCTTGGGAAGGCCGAGGCTACACCTTC
CASSPWEGRGYTF
>-|TRBD1|TRBJ2-7|TRBV11-2
TGTGCCAGCAGCTTAGTCCAGGGGGCCTACGAGCAGTACTTC
CASSLVQGAYEQYF
>-|-|TRBJ2-7|TRBV11-2
TGTGCCAGCAGCTTAGGGGGGTCCACCTACGAGCAGTACTTC
CASSLGGSTYEQYF
>-|-|TRBJ1-5|TRBV19
TGTGCCAGTAGTATAATTCGGACTCCATTGATAGATCAGCCCCAGCATTTT
CASSIIRTPLIDQPQHF
>-|-|TRBJ1-1|TRBV4-3
TGCGCCAGCAGCCACCACCGGGAGGGGCCGAACACTGAAGCTTTCTTT
CASSHHREGPNTEAFF
>-|-|TRBJ2-7|TRBV11-2
TGTGCCAGCAGCTTAGTAGGGCAGGGTGCCTACTACGAGCAGTACTTC
CASSLVGQGAYYEQYF
>-|TRBD1|TRBJ2-4|TRBV5-4
TGTGCCAGCAGCCCCGGGACAGGGGGCACGATAGCCAAAAACATTCAGTACTTC
CASSPGTGGTIAKNIQYF
>-|TRBD1|TRBJ1-2|TRBV2
TGTGCCAGCAGTGCCGGGCAGGGGGCGTCTTTGTATGGCTACACCTTC
CASSAGQGASLYGYTF
>-|TRBD1|TRBJ1-1|TRBV6-1
TGTGCCAGCAGTGAAGGGGACAGGTATAAAGCTTTCTTT
CASSEGDRYKAFF
>-|-|TRBJ1-1|TRBV27
TGTGCCAGCAGTTCCCAAGGATGGAACACTGAAGCTTTCTTT
CASSSQGWNTEAFF
>few|-|TRBJ1-1|TRBV5-1
TGCGCCAGCAGCTTGCTCCAGGAGACTGAAGCTTTCTTT
CASSLLQETEAFF
>few|-|TRBJ2-5|TRBV20-1
TGCAGTGCTAGACTAGTGGAGACCCAGTACTTC
CSARLVETQYF
>-|-|TRBJ2-5|TRBV7-9
TGTGCCAGCAGCTTAGGCGGGGGCAAAGGAGAGACCCAGTACTTC
CASSLGGGKGETQYF
>-|-|TRBJ1-3|TRBV28
TGTGCCAGCACCATGGGGGGCCCCTCTGGAAACACCATATATTTT
CASTMGGPSGNTIYF
>-|TRBD1|TRBJ2-2|TRBV7-6
TGTGCCAGCAGCTTAGAATCAGGGGGCAACACCGGGGAGCTGTTTTTT
CASSLESGGNTGELFF
>-|TRBD1|TRBJ2-1|TRBV7-8
TGTGCCAGCAGCGTTGACAGGGTGGGTGAGCAGTTCTTC
CASSVDRVGEQFF
>-|-|TRBJ1-2|TRBV19
TGTGCCAGTAGTACCCCGGGGGTGGGCTATGGCTACACCTTC
CASSTPGVGYGYTF
>-|-|TRBJ2-4|TRBV28
TGTGCCAGCAGTCACCCGACAGGAGCCAAAAACATTCAGTACTTC
CASSHPTGAKNIQYF
>-|-|TRBJ1-1|TRBV11-2
TGTGCCAGCAGCCCCCGGGGGGTCATGAACACTGAAGCTTTCTTT
CASSPRGVMNTEAFF
>-|-|TRBJ1-4|TRBV19
TGTGCCAGTAGTATCGCCGGGGCCCGGAGGGAAAAACTGTTTTTT
CASSIAGARREKLFF
>once|-|TRBJ1-1|TRBV4-3
TGCGCCAGCAGCCAAGATCTTGGGGGAGGGAACACTGAAGCTTTCTTT
CASSQDLGGGNTEAFF
>-|-|TRBJ2-1|TRBV2
TGTGCCAGCATCGATAGGGGCCCCTACAATGAGCAGTTCTTC
CASIDRGPYNEQFF
>-|-|TRBJ1-3|TRBV5-6
TGTGCCAGCAGCTTGGGCGCCCACTCTGGAAACACCATATATTTT
CASSLGAHSGNTIYF
>-|-|TRBJ2-2|TRBV7-2
TGTGCCAGCAGCTTAAACCGGGCCACTTACACCGGGGAGCTGTTTTTT
CASSLNRATYTGELFF
>-|-|TRBJ1-3|TRBV6-6
TGTGCCAGCAGTTTTGGCGTGGACACCATATATTTT
CASSFGVDTIYF
>-|-|TRBJ2-7|TRBV19
TGTGCCAGTAGTATAGACGGGGGGCTCCCTTTCTACGAGCAGTACTTC
CASSIDGGLPFYEQYF
>-|-|TRBJ2-2|TRBV13
TGTGCCAGCAGCTTAAGGATCGCGGACACCGGGGAGCTGTTTTTT
CASSLRIADTGELFF
>-|TRBD1|TRBJ1-5|TRBV18
TGTGCCAGCTCACCTTATCAAGACAGGGCCGTGGAGCCCCAGCATTTT
CASSPYQDRAVEPQHF
>-|-|TRBJ1-1|TRBV10-3
TGTGCCATCAGACCGAAGAGGAACACTGAAGCTTTCTTT
CAIRPKRNTEAFF
>-|-|TRBJ2-3|TRBV4-1
TGCGCCAGCAGCCAACCCTCTCCGGATACGCAGTATTTT
CASSQPSPDTQYF
>-|TRBD1|TRBJ2-7|TRBV5-4
TGTGCCAGCAGCTTGGGGCAGGGGGCGTACTCCTACGAGCAGTACTTC
CASSLGQGAYSYEQYF
>-|-|TRBJ2-5|TRBV9
TGTGCCAGCAGCGTATCCGGCGGGCAGGGGGAGACCCAGTACTTC
CASSVSGGQGETQYF
>few|-|TRBJ1-1|TRBV7-7
TGTGCTAGCAGCTTTGATCGGGGGACTGAAGCTTTCTTT
CASSFDRGTEAFF
>-|TRBD2|TRBJ2-3|TRBV5-1
TGCGCCAGCACACAACTAGCGGGGCGGGTAGATACGCAGTATTTT
CASTQLAGRVDTQYF
>-|-|TRBJ2-2|TRBV2
TGTGCCAGCAGTGATGAGACCCACACCGGGGAGCTGTTTTTT
CASSDETHTGELFF
>-|-|TRBJ2-6|TRBV5-5
TGTGCCAGCAGCTTGGAACATGGTCGGGGGAGCTCTGGGGCCAACGTCCTGACTTTC
CASSLEHGRGSSGANVLTF
>-|-|TRBJ2-7|TRBV25-1
TGTGCCAGCAGTGAGGTCAGCTCCTACGAGCAGTACTTC
CASSEVSSYEQYF
>-|TRBD1|TRBJ1-2|TRBV6-4
TGTGCCAGCAGTGCGAAAGGGGGCCATGGCTACACCTTC
CASSAKGGHGYTF
>-|TRBD1|TRBJ2-2|TRBV19
TGTGCCAGTAGTCTCGGACAGGGTACCGGGGAGCTGTTTTTT
CASSLGQGTGELFF
>-|TRBD1|TRBJ2-2|TRBV18
TGTGCCAGCTCACCAGGGACAGGGTCCACCGGGGAGCTGTTTTTT
CASSPGTGSTGELFF
>-|TRBD2|TRBJ2-2|TRBV27
TGTGCCAGCAGTTTATTTGCGGGAGCGGGGAACACCGGGGAGCTGTTTTTT
CASSLFAGAGNTGELFF
>-|-|TRBJ2-5|TRBV2
TGTGCCAGCAGCCCCATTGGGCGGGGGCCCCAAGAGACCCAGTACTTC
CASSPIGRGPQETQYF
>-|-|TRBJ2-3|TRBV7-9
TGTGCCAGCAGCTTTTCTCTCGCGTCGGATACGCAGTATTTT
CASSFSLASDTQYF
>-|-|TRBJ1-5|TRBV4-1
TGCGCCAGCAGCCAAGACCGGGCCCTGGATCGACCCCAGCATTTT
CASSQDRALDRPQHF
>-|TRBD1|TRBJ2-5|TRBV9
TGTGCCAGCAGCGTGGGGGACAGCCAAGAGACCCAGTACTTC
CASSVGDSQETQYF
>-|-|TRBJ1-1|TRBV18
TGTGCCAGCTCACAAATGACCGGGACCCTTGGTACTGAAGCTTTCTTT
CASSQMTGTLGTEAFF
>-|-|TRBJ1-1|TRBV11-3
TGTGCCAGCAGCTTTGGCAGGACAACGAACACTGAAGCTTTCTTT
CASSFGRTTNTEAFF
>-|-|TRBJ2-5|TRBV11-2
TGTGCCAGCAGCTTATCGGCAGGGGAGACCCAGTACTTC
CASSLSAGETQYF
>-|TRBD1|TRBJ1-2|TRBV19
TGTGCCAGTAGGCCGGGTCGACAGGGAGACCTCTATGGCTACACCTTC
CASRPGRQGDLYGYTF
>-|-|TRBJ2-5|TRBV7-9
TGTGCCAGCAGCTCCCCGGGGTTCGCTGAGGAGACCCAGTACTTC
CASSSPGFAEETQYF
>-|-|TRBJ1-2|TRBV9
TGTGCCAGCAGTTTAGAAAGATCGGATGGCTACACCTTC
CASSLERSDGYTF
>-|-|TRBJ2-4|TRBV5-4
TGTGCCAGCAGCTTGCCGAGTACCAAAAACATTCAGTACTTC
CASSLPSTKNIQYF